This is a list of T cell receptor beta chains from one sample in a study of quantifying T cell responses using KT2 cells. TCRdb reanalysed the UMI-ligation and nested PCR reads using MiXCR and keeps one entry per CDR3 protein. The table records tens of thousands of distinct CDR3 sequences, around a tenth of them present only once. The material sequenced was PBMCs spiked with cells of the T cell clone KT2. All receptors derive from a human donor. The CDR3 runs from the conserved cysteine through the conserved F or W. The D gene is left open where the match is weak. For some rows the clone size is stated as once, few or many, or as a class when expanded; others skip it.

TRBJ1-4 | . | many | TRBV7-2 | 15 | CASSLDGRGAEKLFF
TRBJ1-3 | . | few | TRBV12-3/TRBV12-4 | 12 | CASGGRGNTIYF
TRBJ2-7 | TRBD2 | . | TRBV4-2 | 15 | CASSHLAGGSYEQYF
TRBJ2-2 | . | few | TRBV4-3 | 16 | CASSQPGEVHTGELFF
TRBJ2-7 | TRBD2 | few | TRBV7-2 | 16 | CASSYPLAGASYEQYF
TRBJ1-1 | . | many | TRBV20-1 | 18 | CSARDTTRQVSMNTEAFF
TRBJ2-5 | . | many | TRBV3-1 | 15 | CASSQGTLPRETQYF
TRBJ1-1 | . | few | TRBV20-1 | 14 | CSAHGSAKNTEAFF
TRBJ1-1 | . | many | TRBV18 | 14 | CASSPGQTNTEAFF
TRBJ2-7 | . | many | TRBV7-9 | 13 | CASSLYETYEQYF
TRBJ2-1 | . | many | TRBV5-6 | 14 | CASSLGKGGDEQFF